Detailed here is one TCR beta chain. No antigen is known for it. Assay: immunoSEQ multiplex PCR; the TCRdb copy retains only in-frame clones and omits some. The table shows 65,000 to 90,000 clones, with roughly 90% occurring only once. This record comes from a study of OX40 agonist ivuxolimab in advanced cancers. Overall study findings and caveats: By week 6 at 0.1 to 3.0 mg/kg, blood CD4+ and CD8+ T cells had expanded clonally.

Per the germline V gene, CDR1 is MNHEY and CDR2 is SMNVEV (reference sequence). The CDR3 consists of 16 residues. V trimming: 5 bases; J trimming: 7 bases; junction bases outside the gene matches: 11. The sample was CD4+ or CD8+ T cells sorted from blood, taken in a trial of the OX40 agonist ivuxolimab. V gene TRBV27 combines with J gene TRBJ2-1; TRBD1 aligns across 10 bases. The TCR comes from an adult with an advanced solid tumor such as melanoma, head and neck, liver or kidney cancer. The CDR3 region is CASSILIGTGANEQFF. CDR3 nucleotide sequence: TGTGCCAGCAGTATCCTTATCGGGACAGGGGCAAATGAGCAGTTCTTC.